The 26 T cell receptor beta chains in this list originate from one sample, sequenced in a study of T-cell memory formation after mild COVID-19. TCRdb ran MiXCR on the 5' RACE reads and lists one entry per CDR3 protein. The table has about 50,000 distinct CDR3 sequences, 12% seen once. The sample consisted of PBMCs or a T cell subset sorted from them (not recorded which). The receptor set was obtained from a young man who had mild COVID-19 (a few samples of this study predate the infection). Cell type and time point are not known.

The chain is built from TRBV7-9 and TRBJ1-1, with D maybe TRBD1 (5 bases). The CDR3 has 14 residues. Germline CDR1 and CDR2: SEHNR and FQNEAQ (reference sequence). With 1 base removed from V and 10 bases from J, the gap between germline ends came to 16 bases. The CDR3 is CASSLGGQGGSAFF. CDR3 bases: TGTGCCAGCAGCTTAGGTGGCCAGGGTGGATCAGCTTTCTTT.

This clonotype appeared a few times. This chain uses TRBV11-2 with TRBJ1-6; D not certain. The CDR3 is 16 residues long. V was shortened by 5 bases and J by 3 bases, with 14 bases between the two germline ends. Germline V gives CDR1 SGHAT, CDR2 FQNNGV. In DNA form, the CDR3 reads TGTGCCAGCAGCCTAGCGGCGACGGTCTATAATTCACCCCTCCACTTT. It specifies CASSLAATVYNSPLHF.

The rearrangement uses TRBV6-6 and TRBJ2-3; D is perhaps TRBD2 (5 bases). The germline V and J ends were trimmed by 8 bases and 10 bases, with 16 bases remaining between them. The length of the CDR3 is 12 residues. CDR1 is MNHNY, CDR2 SVGAGI, per germline (reference sequence). The CDR3 sequence: CASRAEGPAQYF. For the CDR3, the DNA is TGTGCCAGCCGGGCTGAGGGCCCTGCGCAGTATTTT.

This clonotype was recorded many times. The chain recombines TRBV5-1 with TRBJ2-1, with D tentatively TRBD1 (5 bases). Per the germline V gene, CDR1 is SGHRS and CDR2 is YFSETQ. V shed 3 bases and J shed 6 bases, with 13 bases lying between them. The CDR3 has 14 residues. CDR3 bases: TGCGCCAGCAGCTCGCAGGGTGGTTCCAATGAGCAGTTCTTC. Protein: CASSSQGGSNEQFF. The variable domain in full, with the rest retrieved from reference TRBV5-1 and TRBJ2-1, is KAGVTQTPRYLIKTRGQQVTLSCSPISGHRSVSWYQQTPGQGLQFLFEYFSETQRNKGNFPGRFSGRQFSNSRSEMNVSTLELGDSALYLCASSSQGGSNEQFFGPGTRLTVL.

This rearrangement joins TRBV6-5 to TRBJ2-7, with D uncertain. The ends were cut back, 2 bases at V and 4 bases at J, with 12 bases in the middle. This CDR3 region has 14 residues. CDR1 and CDR2 from the germline V gene are MNHEY and SVGAGI. The CDR3 DNA is TGTGCCAGCAGTTACCGGCACCTGGGATACGAGCAGTACTTC. Translated: CASSYRHLGYEQYF.

The chain employs TRBV20-1 and TRBJ2-3, with 10 nucleotides matching TRBD2. This CDR3 has 15 residues. The trim removed 0 bases at V and 4 bases at J, leaving 4 bases unmatched. From germline, CDR1 is DFQATT and CDR2 SNEGSKA (reference sequence). The CDR3 reads CSAREPSGGADTQYF. CDR3 sequence (DNA): TGCAGTGCTAGAGAGCCTAGCGGGGGCGCAGATACGCAGTATTTT.

V usage is TRBV7-9 and J usage is TRBJ1-6; no definite D call. The V end was cut by 3 bases, the J end by 11 bases, with 17 bases between. Germline-derived CDR1 and CDR2 are SEHNR and FQNEAQ (reference sequence). CDR3 length equals 15 residues. The CDR3 loop is CASSFQRGPIAPLHF. The CDR3 DNA sequence: TGTGCCAGCAGCTTCCAGCGCGGCCCAATCGCACCCCTCCACTTT.

CDR3 DNA sequence: TGTGCCAGCAGCTTAGCCCCGAGTATGAACACTGAAGCTTTCTTT. Protein sequence: CASSLAPSMNTEAFF. This chain connects TRBV7-9 to TRBJ1-1; no clear D. Germline V lookup: CDR1 SEHNR, CDR2 FQNEAQ (reference sequence). Trimming shortened V by 0 bases and J by 0 bases, and 8 bases separated the two germline ends. The CDR3 spans 15 residues.

The genes are TRBV3-1 and TRBJ2-2; TRBD1 or TRBD2 may be the D gene (7 bases each). The length of the CDR3 is 16 residues. V shed 1 base and J shed 5 bases, with 14 bases lying between them. The V gene's germline CDR1 is LGHDT and CDR2 YNNKEL (reference sequence). This chain's CDR3 is CASSQAAQGGTGELFF. DNA for the CDR3: TGTGCCAGCAGCCAAGCTGCCCAGGGGGGGACCGGGGAGCTGTTTTTT. Looking up the rest from reference TRBV3-1 and TRBJ2-2 gives the full variable domain: DTAVSQTPKYLVTQMGNDKSIKCEQNLGHDTMYWYKQDSKKFLKIMFSYNNKELIINETVPNRFSPKSPDKAHLNLHINSLELGDSAVYFCASSQAAQGGTGELFFGEGSRLTVL.

This clonotype has a count of ten or more. V gene TRBV5-1 combines with J gene TRBJ2-5, with D maybe TRBD1 (6 bases). Trimming took off 4 bases at V and 3 bases at J, with 13 bases between the two ends. The CDR3 length is 14 residues. The germline V gene has CDR1 SGHRS and CDR2 YFSETQ. The CDR3 DNA reads TGCGCCAGCAGCCGAGGACAGTTAGAAGAGACCCAGTACTTC. As protein: CASSRGQLEETQYF.

The chain joins TRBV12-3 or TRBV12-4 to TRBJ2-3; 7 bases fit TRBD2. This CDR3 spans 18 amino acids. The J segment lost 0 bases and the V segment lost 5 bases, leaving 14 bases of the junction unmatched. In nucleotides, the CDR3 is TGTGCCAGCAGTCCGGGAAGCGGGGCATTAATTAGCACAGATACGCAGTATTTT. This sequence encodes CASSPGSGALISTDTQYF.

A few counts support this clonotype. This chain joins TRBV30 and TRBJ2-3; possibly TRBD2 for D (6 bases). Trimming stripped 3 bases from V and 9 bases from J, with 19 bases between. This CDR3 region has 14 residues. Germline assignment: CDR1 GTSNPN and CDR2 SVGIG (reference sequence). The CDR3 loop is CAWRPLAPGGTQYF. The CDR3 nucleotides are TGTGCCTGGAGACCTCTAGCGCCGGGCGGAACGCAGTATTTT. Full variable domain (remainder filled in from reference TRBV30 and TRBJ2-3): SQTIHQWPATLVQPVGSPLSLECTVEGTSNPNLYWYRQAAGRGLQLLFYSVGIGQISSEVPQNLSASRPQDRQFILSSKKLLLSDSGFYLCAWRPLAPGGTQYFGPGTRLTVL.

This clonotype was recorded at least ten times. J is TRBJ1-1 and V is TRBV7-3; TRBD1 aligns across 8 bases. Germline values: CDR1 SGHTA, CDR2 FQGTGA. The CDR3 extends over 14 amino acids. V shed 5 bases, J shed 4 bases, and the junction held 6 bases outside the gene matches. The CDR3 bases are TGTGCCAGCAGCCTGACAGGGGTGAGCACTGAAGCTTTCTTT. This codes for CASSLTGVSTEAFF. The variable domain in full, with the rest retrieved from reference TRBV7-3 and TRBJ1-1, is GAGVSQTPSNKVTEKGKYVELRCDPISGHTALYWYRQSLGQGPEFLIYFQGTGAADDSGLPNDRFFAVRPEGSVSTLKIQRTERGDSAVYLCASSLTGVSTEAFFGQGTRLTVV.

CDR3 nucleotides: TGTGCCAGCAGCTCCCGGTCCCGGGAAGAGACCCAGTACTTC. Residues: CASSSRSREETQYF. The chain combines TRBV9 with TRBJ2-5, with D hard to call. CDR3 length: 14 amino acids. Trimming pared 4 bases from V and 3 bases from J, leaving 13 bases between. CDR1 SGDLS and CDR2 YYNGEE come from the germline V gene.

This clonotype was seen a handful of times. The chain couples TRBV6-2 or TRBV6-3 to TRBJ2-7; weak D call: TRBD1 (5 bases). The V gene's germline CDR1 is MNHEY and CDR2 SVGEGT. This CDR3 spans 15 amino acids. The germline V and J ends were trimmed by 4 bases and 2 bases, with 15 bases remaining between them. CDR3 amino acids: CASSSWGGVTYEQYV. The CDR3 coding sequence is TGTGCCAGCAGTTCATGGGGCGGAGTAACCTACGAGCAGTACGTC.

The chain joins TRBV6-2 or TRBV6-3 to TRBJ2-6; possibly TRBD1 for D (6 bases). This CDR3 comprises 19 residues. V lost 6 bases to trimming and J lost 0 bases, with 21 bases between them. Germline V gene sequence: CDR1 MNHEY, CDR2 SVGEGT. The CDR3 sequence is CASSTDRLLAHSGANVLTF. CDR3 DNA: TGTGCCAGCAGCACCGACAGGCTATTAGCGCACTCTGGGGCCAACGTCCTGACTTTC.

The J gene is TRBJ2-5, the V gene TRBV5-1; D is possibly TRBD1 (5 bases). CDR1 SGHRS and CDR2 YFSETQ come from the germline V gene. V lost 2 bases to trimming and J lost 2 bases, with 10 bases between them. This CDR3 is built from 14 residues. CDR3 bases: TGCGCCAGCAGCTTCTATAAGGGGCAAGAGACCCAGTACTTC. Amino acid sequence: CASSFYKGQETQYF.

This clonotype was found a few times. The chain employs TRBV5-1 and TRBJ2-3; the D call may be TRBD1 or TRBD2 (5 bases each). This CDR3 is 17 amino acids long. Germline V CDR1 and CDR2: SGHRS, YFSETQ. V shed 0 bases and J shed 4 bases, with 18 bases lying between them. The CDR3 region has the DNA TGCGCCAGCAGCTTGGGGTACCGGGACCGGCGGGCAGATACGCAGTATTTT. It translates to CASSLGYRDRRADTQYF.

This chain uses TRBV6-2 or TRBV6-3 with TRBJ1-2, with D perhaps matching TRBD1 (6 bases). The V gene's germline CDR1 is MNHEY and CDR2 SVGEGT. The CDR3 has 13 amino acids. The V end was cut by 6 bases, the J end by 3 bases, with 11 bases between. CDR3 amino acids: CASSHRVYYGYTF. CDR3 bases: TGTGCCAGCAGCCACAGGGTATACTATGGCTACACCTTC.

This clonotype was detected only a few times. J is TRBJ1-2 and V is TRBV5-1; D is ambiguous. The CDR3 covers 13 residues. CDR1 SGHRS and CDR2 YFSETQ come from the germline V gene. V shed 0 bases and J shed 2 bases, with 5 bases lying between them. The CDR3 protein is CASSLGYNYGYTF. As DNA, the CDR3 is TGCGCCAGCAGCTTGGGTTACAACTATGGCTACACCTTC.

This clonotype was recorded at least ten times. The CDR3 reads CASSRQGQAGELFF. The CDR3 DNA is TGTGCCAGCAGCCGACAGGGGCAGGCCGGGGAGCTGTTTTTT. The J gene is TRBJ2-2, the V gene TRBV7-3, with TRBD1 identical over 8 bases. With V trimmed by 5 bases and J by 6 bases, 5 bases remained unmatched. The CDR3 length is 14 residues. Germline CDR1 is SGHTA and CDR2 is FQGTGA.

This clonotype appeared many times. The gene calls are TRBV5-1 and TRBJ2-7, with unresolved D. Germline V gene sequence: CDR1 SGHRS, CDR2 YFSETQ. The CDR3 is made up of 13 amino acids. Trimming took off 3 bases at V and 5 bases at J, with 12 bases between the two ends. CDR3 in DNA: TGCGCCAGCAGCTCTCAGCCTACGAACGAGCAGTACTTC. The encoded protein is CASSSQPTNEQYF.

This clonotype came up many times. This chain connects TRBV20-1 to TRBJ2-7; a possible D gene is TRBD1 (5 bases). Trimming pared 0 bases from V and 3 bases from J, leaving 9 bases between. The CDR3 sequence is 13 residues long. In germline, CDR1 is DFQATT, CDR2 SNEGSKA (reference sequence). CDR3 region: CSARDHDSYEQYV. CDR3 DNA: TGCAGTGCTAGAGATCACGACAGCTACGAGCAGTACGTC.

The rearrangement links TRBV5-5 to TRBJ2-7, with TRBD2 identical over 8 bases. CDR3 length: 15 amino acids. Germline-derived CDR1 and CDR2 are SGHKS and YYEKEE (reference sequence). Trimming took 0 bases from V and 3 from J; bases not matched to a gene: 5. CDR3 in DNA: TGTGCCAGCAGCTTGGCGGGAGGGTGGGACTACGAGCAGTACTTC. This translates into CASSLAGGWDYEQYF.

This clonotype has at least ten counts. V is TRBV4-2 and J is TRBJ2-1; a weak D match, TRBD2 (6 bases). CDR1 LGHNA and CDR2 YNFKEQ come from the germline V gene. V was cut by 4 bases and J by 2 bases, with 12 bases left in between. The CDR3 extends over 15 amino acids. The CDR3 loop reads CASSPGDGPYNEQFF. CDR3 nucleotide sequence: TGTGCCAGCAGCCCGGGGGATGGGCCCTACAATGAGCAGTTCTTC.

The genes are TRBV11-3 and TRBJ1-5, with D tentatively TRBD1 (5 bases). The CDR3 has 18 amino acids. Trimming shortened V by 5 bases and J by 7 bases, and 27 bases separated the two germline ends. Germline values: CDR1 SGHNT, CDR2 YENEEA. CDR3 sequence reads: CASSPRGKGRRVAQPQHF. CDR3 sequence (DNA): TGTGCCAGCAGCCCCCGGGGAAAGGGGCGGCGAGTTGCACAGCCCCAGCATTTT.